Shown below are 29 T cell receptor beta chains from a single sample sequenced in a study of cytomegalovirus exposure and HLA in healthy donors. Using immunoSEQ multiplex PCR, the repertoire was profiled, and TCRdb retains in-frame clones only, with some absent. The repertoire holds about 110,000 clones, with roughly nine tenths as singletons. Sequenced material: PBMCs. The receptors stem from a woman aged 18-29 years in good health and CMV-seronegative.

J is TRBJ2-1 and V is TRBV15, with D perhaps TRBD2 (6 bases). The CDR3 loop spans 15 amino acids. Trimming took off 0 bases at V and 4 bases at J, with 10 bases between the two ends. Germline assignment: CDR1 LNHNV and CDR2 YYDKDF (reference sequence). In DNA form, the CDR3 reads TGTGCCACCAGCAGAGATGCAGGACTATACAATGAGCAGTTCTTC. It specifies CATSRDAGLYNEQFF.

The chain joins TRBV7-2 to TRBJ1-5, with D maybe TRBD1 (6 bases). The CDR3 sequence is 14 residues long. V lost 5 bases and J lost 2, with 10 bases in between. CDR1 is SGHTA and CDR2 is FQGNSA in the germline V gene. CDR3 in amino acids: CASSTRQGNQPQHF. DNA for the CDR3: TGTGCCAGCAGCACCCGACAGGGCAATCAGCCCCAGCATTTT.

The rearrangement joins TRBV27 to TRBJ1-5; TRBD1 might be the D (6 bases). Trimming shortened V by 2 bases and J by 0 bases, and 11 bases separated the two germline ends. This CDR3 is 16 amino acids long. The germline V gene encodes CDR1 MNHEY and CDR2 SMNVEV (reference sequence). The CDR3 nucleotides read TGTGCCAGCAGTTTAAGTCCGGGACATAGCAATCAGCCCCAGCATTTT. It codes for CASSLSPGHSNQPQHF.

This clone was counted only a few times. The gene calls are TRBV6-4 and TRBJ2-5; tentative D call: TRBD2 (5 bases). Per the germline V gene, CDR1 is MRHNA and CDR2 is SNTAGT. This CDR3 has 13 amino acids. Trimming took off 3 bases at V and 3 bases at J, with 8 bases between the two ends. Here the CDR3 reads CASSESGEETQYF. The CDR3 DNA sequence: TGTGCCAGCAGTGAGAGCGGAGAAGAGACCCAGTACTTC.

Only one count was recorded for this clone. This sequence joins TRBV5-4 and TRBJ1-2; 11 bases map to TRBD1. This CDR3 has 15 amino acids. Germline CDR1 SGHNT, CDR2 YYREEE (reference sequence). The V gene end was trimmed by 0 bases and the J gene end by 8 bases; junction bases not matched to a gene: 6. In DNA form, the CDR3 reads TGTGCCAGCAGCTTGGTGGGACAGGGGGTCGGCGGCTACACCTTC. This gives the protein CASSLVGQGVGGYTF.

The CDR3 DNA is TGTGCCAGCAGCGGGTCAGGGTCGGGGGGTAATGAAAAACTGTTTTTT. It translates to CASSGSGSGGNEKLFF. The chain links TRBV9 to TRBJ1-4; D may be TRBD1 (5 bases). CDR1 and CDR2 (germline): SGDLS, YYNGEE. V dropped 3 bases and J dropped 4 bases, with 16 bases sitting between them. The CDR3 contains 16 residues. The full variable domain, its missing parts supplied by reference TRBV9 and TRBJ1-4, is DSGVTQTPKHLITATGQRVTLRCSPRSGDLSVYWYQQSLDQGLQFLIQYYNGEERAKGNILERFSAQQFPDLHSELNLSSLELGDSALYFCASSGSGSGGNEKLFFGSGTQLSVL.

The CDR3 DNA follows: TGTGCCAGCAGGGGACTAGCGGAGGCCGGGGAGCTGTTTTTT. It is translated as CASRGLAEAGELFF. This chain links TRBV27 with TRBJ2-2; 11 nucleotides line up with TRBD2. V lost 6 bases to trimming and J lost 6 bases; unmatched junction nucleotides: 3. Germline V gene sequence: CDR1 MNHEY, CDR2 SMNVEV (reference sequence). The CDR3 runs to 14 residues.

The V gene is TRBV10-1, the J gene TRBJ1-1; tentatively, D is TRBD1 (6 bases). The V end was cut by 5 bases, the J end by 1 base, with 8 bases between. Germline loops: CDR1 WNHNN, CDR2 SYGVQD (reference sequence). The CDR3 extends over 13 amino acids. This CDR3 reads CASSRQENTEAFF. Here the CDR3 DNA reads TGCGCCAGCAGTCGACAGGAGAACACTGAAGCTTTCTTT.

This clone was recorded once. The rearrangement uses TRBV9 and TRBJ2-1; a weak D match, TRBD2 (6 bases). The ends were cut back, 0 bases at V and 5 bases at J, with 12 bases in the middle. The germline CDR1 and CDR2 sequences are SGDLS and YYNGEE. The length of the CDR3 is 15 residues. The CDR3 bases are TGTGCCAGCAGCGTAGGGAGGGGAACCAACAATGAGCAGTTCTTC. Its protein is CASSVGRGTNNEQFF.

V and J are TRBV4-2 and TRBJ2-1; 9 bases line up with TRBD2. CDR3 length: 15 amino acids. CDR1 and CDR2 from the germline V gene are LGHNA and YNFKEQ. With 4 bases clipped from V and 5 bases from J, the junction kept 6 bases outside the gene matches. As DNA, the CDR3 is TGTGCCAGCAGCCGACTAGCGGAGGACGACAATGAGCAGTTCTTC. Translation gives CASSRLAEDDNEQFF.

The CDR3 spells CASSNGGGSNEKLFF. The CDR3 DNA sequence: TGTGCCAGCAGCAACGGGGGAGGCTCTAATGAAAAACTGTTTTTT. This chain joins TRBV21-1 and TRBJ1-4. TRBV21-1 constitutes a pseudogene. The CDR3 covers 15 residues.

This chain joins TRBV7-3 and TRBJ2-7; tentative D call: TRBD2 (6 bases). The CDR3 consists of 16 residues. In germline, CDR1 is SGHTA, CDR2 FQGTGA. Trimming removed 1 base at V and 2 bases at J, with 15 bases between. The CDR3 DNA reads as TGTGCCAGCAGCTTAAACGGAGGCGTAGCGGCCTACGAGCAGTACTTC. This translates into CASSLNGGVAAYEQYF.

This chain connects TRBV7-2 to TRBJ2-7, with no clear D. This CDR3 has 13 residues. Trimming removed 4 bases at V and 6 bases at J, with 13 bases between. The germline gives CDR1 SGHTA, CDR2 FQGNSA. Here the CDR3 reads CASSSRVPLEQYF. The DNA of the CDR3 is TGTGCCAGCAGCTCCCGGGTCCCGCTCGAGCAGTACTTC.

This clone was counted only a few times. This rearrangement joins TRBV30 to TRBJ2-1, with 9 bases identical to TRBD1. J lost 5 bases, V lost 2 bases, and 10 bases had no gene match. From germline, CDR1 is GTSNPN and CDR2 SVGIG (reference sequence). The CDR3 is made up of 16 amino acids. The CDR3 protein is CAWSRIGTGINNEQFF. CDR3 sequence (DNA): TGTGCCTGGAGTAGGATTGGGACAGGGATTAACAATGAGCAGTTCTTC.

This chain joins TRBV27 and TRBJ2-5, with TRBD2 matching over 8 bases. The J call may be faulty, since TRBJ2-7 better matches the DNA end. This CDR3 spans 15 amino acids. Germline CDR1 MNHEY, CDR2 SMNVEV (reference sequence). The CDR3, as DNA: TGTGCCAGCACCTTCGAACGGGAGGGCCCCTACGAGCAGTACTTC. This sequence encodes CASTFEREGPYEQYF.

The CDR3 here is CSVETDGDQPQHF. The CDR3 nucleotides are TGCAGCGTTGAGACAGACGGCGATCAGCCCCAGCATTTT. The V gene is TRBV29-1, the J gene TRBJ1-5; the D gene is possibly TRBD1 (5 bases). Per the germline V gene, CDR1 is SQVTM and CDR2 is ANQGSEA. Trimming took off 3 bases at V and 5 bases at J, with 11 bases between the two ends. CDR3 length: 13 amino acids.

The chain employs TRBV6-5 and TRBJ2-2; 11 nucleotides match TRBD1. The germline CDR1 and CDR2 sequences are MNHEY and SVGAGI. CDR3 length: 14 residues. The V and J ends lost 8 bases and 3 bases, in that order; junction bases with no gene match: 2. This CDR3 is CASGQGAYTGELFF. DNA of the CDR3: TGTGCCAGCGGACAGGGGGCCTACACCGGGGAGCTGTTTTTT.

This chain uses TRBV28 with TRBJ2-7; D is perhaps TRBD1 (6 bases). Germline-derived CDR1 and CDR2 are MDHEN and SYDVKM. The V and J ends lost 8 bases and 9 bases respectively, with 20 bases between them. The CDR3 is 13 amino acids. CDR3 DNA: TGTGCCAGCCGGGTCAGGGGTGGCCCCCGGCAGTACTTC. Its translation is CASRVRGGPRQYF.

Only one count was recorded for this clone. The sample has other DNA sequences that encode this CDR3 too. The rearrangement links TRBV9 to TRBJ2-3; 8 positions match TRBD2. CDR3 length equals 14 residues. Germline CDR1 SGDLS, CDR2 YYNGEE. Unmatched junction bases numbered 1, after V lost 2 bases and J lost 2 bases. CDR3 DNA sequence: TGTGCCAGCAGCGTCGGACTAGCCACAGATACGCAGTATTTT. The encoded protein is CASSVGLATDTQYF.

The chain links TRBV28 to TRBJ2-7, with TRBD2 as a possible D gene (5 bases). The CDR3 has 12 amino acids. Deletions cut 2 bases from V and 5 bases from J, with 7 bases between. Per germline, CDR1 MDHEN and CDR2 SYDVKM. The CDR3 region is CASSLRGDEQYF. Here the CDR3 DNA reads TGTGCCAGCAGTTTACGGGGTGACGAGCAGTACTTC. The full variable domain, with the rest looked up from reference TRBV28 and TRBJ2-7, is DVKVTQSSRYLVKRTGEKVFLECVQDMDHENMFWYRQDPGLGLRLIYFSYDVKMKEKGDIPEGYSVSREKKERFSLILESASTNQTSMYLCASSLRGDEQYFGPGTRLTVT.

The chain couples TRBV28 to TRBJ1-2, with TRBD1 identical over 8 bases. J was trimmed by 3 bases and V by 5 bases; bases with no gene match: 11. The CDR3 length is 16 residues. Germline assignment: CDR1 MDHEN and CDR2 SYDVKM. The CDR3 DNA follows: TGTGCCAGCAGTCAAACAGGGGGAGGGAGGGACTATGGCTACACCTTC. Translating gives CASSQTGGGRDYGYTF.

The rearrangement uses TRBV18 and TRBJ2-7, with TRBD1 matching over 7 bases. V dropped 3 bases and J dropped 1; count of bases not matched to a gene: 3. CDR1 and CDR2 (germline): KGHSH, LQKENI. The CDR3 consists of 14 residues. CDR3 nucleotide sequence: TGTGCCAGCTCACCCTCGGGACAGTCCTACGAGCAGTACTTC. Its protein product is CASSPSGQSYEQYF.

The chain recombines TRBV19 with TRBJ1-3; no firm D call. Germline V lookup: CDR1 LNHDA, CDR2 SQIVND (reference sequence). The CDR3 extends over 13 amino acids. Between the trimmed V and J ends, which lost 5 bases and 4 bases, there was a span of 9 bases. The CDR3 spells CASSPRRGNTIYF. For the CDR3, the DNA is TGTGCCAGTAGTCCTCGGCGGGGAAACACCATATATTTT.

J is TRBJ2-1 and V is TRBV5-1, with D tentatively TRBD2 (6 bases). This CDR3 contains 15 residues. V was pared by 0 bases and J by 6 bases, with 13 bases between. The germline gives CDR1 SGHRS, CDR2 YFSETQ. Written as DNA, the CDR3 is TGCGCCAGCAGCTTGGTCCCGCAGGGAGGCAATGAGCAGTTCTTC. Translation gives CASSLVPQGGNEQFF.

The rearrangement links TRBV5-1 to TRBJ2-5, with 11 positions matching TRBD1. Per germline, CDR1 SGHRS and CDR2 YFSETQ. CDR3 length equals 17 residues. The V and J ends lost 4 bases and 5 bases, in that order; junction bases with no gene match: 13. The CDR3 spells CASSGPPWTGGGETQYF. Written as DNA, the CDR3 is TGCGCCAGCAGCGGCCCCCCCTGGACAGGGGGCGGCGAGACCCAGTACTTC.

As for this clone: The junction departs from the called germline gene at one end, perhaps through a read error. The V and J genes are TRBV19 and TRBJ2-7; D might be TRBD1 (6 bases). The length of the CDR3 is 14 residues. Germline loops: CDR1 LNHDA, CDR2 SQIVND (reference sequence). The CDR3 nucleotides are TGTGCCAGTAGTTTACAGGGATTCTCCAACGAGCAGTACTTC. Its translation is CASSLQGFSNEQYF.

This chain links TRBV30 with TRBJ2-1; D may be TRBD2 (7 bases). Trimming shortened V by 0 bases and J by 9 bases, and 12 bases separated the two germline ends. From germline, CDR1 is GTSNPN and CDR2 SVGIG (reference sequence). The CDR3 loop spans 13 amino acids. CDR3 bases: TGTGCCTGGAGTGTAACGGGGGGCACTGAGCAGTTCTTC. It translates to CAWSVTGGTEQFF.

The chain recombines TRBV30 with TRBJ2-4; a possible D gene is TRBD1 (5 bases). V gave up 7 bases and J gave up 0 bases, with 16 bases separating them. Germline values: CDR1 GTSNPN, CDR2 SVGIG (reference sequence). The CDR3 spans 15 residues. CDR3 sequence reads: CALRGRILAKNIQYF. In DNA form, the CDR3 reads TGTGCCTTAAGGGGTAGGATACTAGCCAAAAACATTCAGTACTTC. Using reference TRBV30 and TRBJ2-4 for the parts outside the CDR3, the full variable domain is SQTIHQWPATLVQPVGSPLSLECTVEGTSNPNLYWYRQAAGRGLQLLFYSVGIGQISSEVPQNLSASRPQDRQFILSSKKLLLSDSGFYLCALRGRILAKNIQYFGAGTRLSVL.

This clone was observed a handful of times. The rearrangement joins TRBV4-3 to TRBJ1-2, with D unresolved. The length of the CDR3 is 21 residues. Germline loops: CDR1 LGHNA, CDR2 YSLEER. V was clipped by 0 bases and J by 1 base, with 27 bases between them. This CDR3 is CASSQDRKGRLARYYNYGYTF. The CDR3 coding sequence is TGCGCCAGCAGCCAAGATCGAAAGGGCCGATTAGCGAGATACTATAACTATGGCTACACCTTC.